Given below is one TCR beta chain in context. Its antigen remains unidentified. No much larger clonotype is one base removed from it; base qualities were not supplied. The data belong to a study of cytomegalovirus exposure and HLA in healthy donors (dated by TCRdb to about 2017). With regard to the full study: According to a later analysis, the roughly 130 validation repertoires were produced on the same platform as the 600 to 850 repertoires of the first cohort. The study was designed to test whether signatures of past pathogen exposure could be identified by cataloging public T cell receptors. Along with the roughly 610-subject first cohort, a separate validation cohort of roughly 110 different subjects was used. To predict cytomegalovirus infection status, the study combined high-throughput TCR immunosequencing, statistical association of individual TCRs with disease status, and machine learning. The research as a whole found: Most TCR sequences were observed very rarely across donors, whereas some public TCRs were present in many individuals. The classifier was reported to diagnose cytomegalovirus status with high specificity and sensitivity in both the original and validation cohorts. According to the authors, the approach could potentially be generalized to other disease states and immunological phenotypes. Of the cluster scores, around 95% were above 0 in a later analysis, which found that TCRs clustered in the first cohort also tended to co-occur in the 120 or so validation repertoires. The validation cohort had no HLA typing available for a later analysis, so co-occurrence within that cohort was assessed over all 120 or so repertoires. The study listed 164 TCR beta chains as associated with cytomegalovirus. In vitro tests confirmed that a few of the cytomegalovirus-associated TCR beta chains recognize cytomegalovirus antigens.

The donors were included in the validation cohort of over a hundred subjects, a group kept apart from the approximately 700-subject first cohort. V is cut back by 1 base and J by 4 bases, with 6 bases in the junction unmatched. The CDR3 runs 15 amino acids, cysteine and phenylalanine included. Of the read, only the CDR3 DNA is kept; its 45 bases are in frame from base 1. CDR1 and CDR2 (SQVTM, ANQGSEA) derive from the germline V gene. Library generation was performed with the immunoSEQ multiplex PCR assay. In the authors' own workflow: A statistical classification framework was built for diagnosing cytomegalovirus status from the catalog of TCR beta chain sequences. This is the immuneACCESS table as TCRdb keeps it, with only in-frame sequences that have V and J called. A part of the clones is gone; compared with another copy, unresolved V genes explain less than half, and the rest is unexplained. D and trimming were read from the DNA, whereas the V and J calls and clone size are those reported in that table. The sample yields 150,000 to 200,000 clones; about 86% were counted once. The top ten clones comprise more than 1.2% of the sample.

The chain couples TRBV29-1 to TRBJ2-5, with 10 middle bases fitting TRBD2. This receptor was identified in a woman in her twenties or thirties in good health and CMV-seronegative. Sequencing was done on a sample of PBMCs. DNA sequence: TGCAGCGTTGAAGGACTAGCGGGTGGTGGAGAGACCCAGTACTTC. This codes for CSVEGLAGGGETQYF.